This T cell receptor beta chain appears in the sequencing data of a study of T cells after posttransplantation cyclophosphamide. Findings and limits, study-wide: Donor CD8+ memory clones often dominated recipient blood repertoires at later times. Recipient CMV seropositivity and CMV reactivation strongly tracked TRB clonality.

Libraries were prepared by immunoSEQ multiplex PCR; TCRdb keeps only in-frame clonotypes and omits some of them. The sample has tens of thousands of clones; 93% are singletons. For this clone: Its target is unknown.

This CDR3 has 13 residues. V lost 3 bases and J lost 1, with 6 bases in between. CDR1 is ENHRY, CDR2 SYGVKD, per germline. The sample comprised PBMCs. This sequence joins TRBV10-3 and TRBJ1-1; D not certain. This TCR was sampled from a woman aged 30 to 39 in good health and a related stem cell transplant donor. The CDR3 reads CAISEHTNTEAFF. Written as DNA, the CDR3 is TGTGCCATCAGTGAACATACGAACACTGAAGCTTTCTTT.